The entry below describes one T cell receptor (beta chain). Different DNA sequences within this sample yield the same CDR3. This specimen belongs to a study of blood T cell repertoires in COVID-19. On the study more broadly: The United States, Italy and Spain supplied acute and convalescent COVID-19 samples. PBMCs, B-cell-depleted T cells, or T cells provided the cDNA or gDNA that made up the material.

Patients of the Seattle cohort, enrolled during active infection, were followed longitudinally. Clones were read by immunoSEQ multiplex PCR, and TCRdb kept only the in-frame ones, dropping some. This table holds about 410,000 clones, over 75% found once. The sequence was obtained from a middle-aged woman with COVID-19, enrolled during active disease. Sequenced sample: peripheral blood.

The CDR3 loop reads CASSLTGPNTEAFF. The CDR3 coding sequence is TGCGCCAGCAGCTTGACAGGGCCGAACACTGAAGCTTTCTTT. The J gene is TRBJ1-1, the V gene TRBV5-1, with D perhaps matching TRBD1 (6 bases). The germline V gene has CDR1 SGHRS and CDR2 YFSETQ. The CDR3 sequence is 14 residues long. Trimming pared 1 base from V and 1 base from J, leaving 8 bases between.